One sample yielded the 18 T cell receptor beta chains listed below, sequenced in a study of blood T cell repertoires in COVID-19. Data came from immunoSEQ multiplex PCR; TCRdb stores just in-frame clones and leaves some out. The repertoire includes a few hundred thousand clones, roughly 88% of them detected once, and over 8% sits in the top ten. Sequencing was carried out using peripheral blood. Receptor source: a man aged 18-30 years with active or convalescent COVID-19.

The V and J genes are TRBV7-9 and TRBJ2-3, with TRBD2 identical over 9 bases. Losses at the gene ends were 5 bases for V and 2 bases for J; bases not matched to a gene: 8. CDR1 is SEHNR and CDR2 is FQNEAQ in the germline V gene (reference sequence). This CDR3 is 16 amino acids long. The CDR3 coding sequence is TGTGCCAGCAGCCGGTATAGCGGGGGCCCCACAGATACGCAGTATTTT. Amino acid sequence: CASSRYSGGPTDTQYF.

This clone was found a few times. The CDR3 protein is CASSYVRNQPQHF. CDR3 bases: TGTGCCAGCAGTTATGTGCGGAATCAGCCCCAGCATTTT. This rearrangement joins TRBV6-2 or TRBV6-3 to TRBJ1-5; no clear D gene. Trimming stripped 3 bases from V and 4 bases from J, with 7 bases between. CDR3 length equals 13 residues. Germline CDR1 is MNHEY and CDR2 is SVGEGT.

This clone occurred a few times. The V call is TRBV18, the J call TRBJ2-2; 7 nucleotides line up with TRBD2. Germline trimming cut 4 bases from V and 4 bases from J; bases unmatched to any gene: 6. The CDR3 has 15 amino acids. CDR1 is KGHSH, CDR2 LQKENI, per germline. The CDR3 reads CASSLNREATGELFF. The CDR3 nucleotides read TGTGCCAGCTCACTGAACCGGGAGGCCACCGGGGAGCTGTTTTTT. Drawing the rest from reference TRBV18 and TRBJ2-2, the complete variable domain is NAGVMQNPRHLVRRRGQEARLRCSPMKGHSHVYWYRQLPEEGLKFMVYLQKENIIDESGMPKERFSAEFPKEGPSILRIQQVVRGDSAAYFCASSLNREATGELFFGEGSRLTVL.

The chain is built from TRBV11-2 and TRBJ2-3, with TRBD1 matching 7 bases. The germline gives CDR1 SGHAT, CDR2 FQNNGV. CDR3 length: 18 residues. Trimming removed 4 bases from V and 3 bases from J; junction bases left unmatched: 16. The chain's CDR3 is CASSSRTDRAGRTDTQYF. The CDR3 nucleotides are TGTGCCAGCAGCTCCCGAACTGACAGGGCAGGTCGAACAGATACGCAGTATTTT.

The rearrangement links TRBV6-5 to TRBJ1-5, with 10 bases lining up with TRBD1. Trimming removed 6 bases from V and 4 bases from J; junction bases left unmatched: 3. Germline CDR1 reads MNHEY; CDR2 reads SVGAGI. CDR3 length: 14 residues. The CDR3 nucleotides are TGTGCCAGCAGCTCGGACAGGGGGAATCAGCCCCAGCATTTT. It translates to CASSSDRGNQPQHF.

Regarding this clone: This specimen includes other DNA sequences encoding the same CDR3. The chain has TRBV27 and TRBJ2-7; D call uncertain. The length of the CDR3 is 13 residues. V was cut by 2 bases and J by 0 bases, with 5 bases left in between. Germline lookup yields CDR1 MNHEY and CDR2 SMNVEV (reference sequence). CDR3 amino acids: CASSLAGSYEQYF. As DNA, the CDR3 is TGTGCCAGCAGTTTAGCAGGCTCCTACGAGCAGTACTTC.

The chain links TRBV9 to TRBJ1-1, with D uncertain. The germline V and J ends were trimmed by 6 bases and 0 bases, with 12 bases remaining between them. CDR1 is SGDLS and CDR2 is YYNGEE in the germline V gene. The CDR3 is made up of 14 amino acids. The CDR3 DNA reads as TGTGCCAGCACGGCTGGAGGAATGAACACTGAAGCTTTCTTT. Amino acids: CASTAGGMNTEAFF.

The chain has TRBV27 and TRBJ2-3; TRBD1 matches at 9 bases. The CDR3 is 14 amino acids. Germline V CDR1 and CDR2: MNHEY, SMNVEV (reference sequence). Trimming removed 8 bases from V and 4 bases from J; junction bases left unmatched: 7. The CDR3 reads CASSGTGIPDTQYF. The CDR3 coding sequence is TGTGCCAGCTCTGGGACAGGGATCCCAGATACGCAGTATTTT.

Worth noting for this clone: At one end the junction does not follow the germline gene, possibly because of a read error. The genes are TRBV5-6 and TRBJ1-3; 7 positions agree with TRBD1. CDR3 size: 13 residues. Germline V gene data show CDR1 as SGHDT and CDR2 as YYEEEE. This chain's CDR3 is CASSQSGGSTIYF. CDR3 bases: TGTGCCAGCAGCCAATCAGGGGGAAGCACCATATATTTT.

This chain links TRBV19 with TRBJ2-1; D possibly corresponds to TRBD1 (5 bases). The CDR3 extends over 13 amino acids. Trimming shortened V by 5 bases and J by 6 bases, and 11 bases separated the two germline ends. Germline CDR1 LNHDA, CDR2 SQIVND (reference sequence). In DNA form, the CDR3 reads TGTGCCAGTAGTTCCACAGGTCCCAATGAGCAGTTCTTC. Protein sequence: CASSSTGPNEQFF.

In its sample, this clone was seen once. The CDR3 DNA sequence: TGCGCCAGCAGCTTCGGGACAGGGGTCCCCGAGCAGTACTTC. Translation gives CASSFGTGVPEQYF. The rearrangement uses TRBV5-1 and TRBJ2-7; 10 bases are shared with TRBD1. This CDR3 has 14 amino acids. J lost 6 bases, V lost 2 bases, and 5 bases had no gene match. Germline values: CDR1 SGHRS, CDR2 YFSETQ.

This clone has ten or more counts. Other DNA sequences in the sample encode the same CDR3. This chain uses TRBV6-4 with TRBJ2-1; TRBD2 agrees at 7 bases. Germline CDR1 reads MRHNA; CDR2 reads SNTAGT. After removal of 0 bases from V and 1 base from J, the junction contained 0 bases not matched to a gene. This CDR3 is 15 amino acids long. DNA for the CDR3: TGTGCCAGCAGTGACTCTAGCGGGTCCTACAATGAGCAGTTCTTC. Protein sequence: CASSDSSGSYNEQFF.

This chain connects TRBV5-5 to TRBJ2-7, with 8 bases fitting TRBD1. Germline V gene sequence: CDR1 SGHKS, CDR2 YYEKEE (reference sequence). V was clipped by 4 bases and J by 0 bases; unmatched bases: 3. This CDR3 contains 14 residues. As DNA, the CDR3 is TGTGCCAGCAGCCCGGGACAGGCCTCCTACGAGCAGTACTTC. It is translated as CASSPGQASYEQYF.

The V and J genes are TRBV21-1 and TRBJ2-7; TRBD1 is the table's D call, not checked against the DNA. TRBV21-1 is labeled a pseudogene. The CDR3 runs to 14 residues. The CDR3 here is CASSKDPDVYEQYF. The CDR3 DNA is TGTGCCAGCAGCAAAGACCCAGATGTTTACGAGCAGTACTTC.

This rearrangement joins TRBV5-6 to TRBJ1-2; 10 bases match TRBD1. Looked up from germline, CDR1 is SGHDT and CDR2 is YYEEEE. The CDR3 has 14 residues. The junction had 4 bases not matched to a gene; V was cut back by 0 bases and J by 8 bases. CDR3 amino acids: CASSLGQGAWGYTF. In DNA form, the CDR3 reads TGTGCCAGCAGCTTGGGACAGGGGGCGTGGGGCTACACCTTC.

The chain combines TRBV2 with TRBJ1-2; TRBD1 agrees at 8 bases. Germline trimming cut 4 bases from V and 0 bases from J; bases unmatched to any gene: 10. The CDR3 length is 17 residues. The germline gives CDR1 SNHLY, CDR2 FYNNEI. CDR3 DNA: TGTGCCAGCAGTGGCTTGGGGACAGGTCAAGCTAACTATGGCTACACCTTC. It is translated as CASSGLGTGQANYGYTF.

The sample holds a few counts of this clone. The gene calls are TRBV29-1 and TRBJ2-1; 9 nucleotides line up with TRBD2. The CDR3 loop spans 14 amino acids. Germline V gives CDR1 SQVTM, CDR2 ANQGSEA. With V trimmed by 6 bases and J by 4 bases, 7 bases remained unmatched. The CDR3 loop reads CSVAGGRVYNEQFF. In DNA, the CDR3 is TGCAGCGTAGCGGGGGGCCGGGTATACAATGAGCAGTTCTTC.

V gene TRBV30 combines with J gene TRBJ1-6; D call uncertain. The V end was cut by 2 bases, the J end by 7 bases, with 9 bases between. The germline CDR1 and CDR2 sequences are GTSNPN and SVGIG (reference sequence). This CDR3 comprises 13 residues. The CDR3 loop is CAWSIRLNSPLHF. CDR3 nucleotide sequence: TGTGCCTGGAGTATCAGATTGAATTCACCCCTCCACTTT.